Each of the 21 T cell receptor beta chains below was sequenced from the same sample in a study of cytomegalovirus exposure and HLA in healthy donors. A multiplex PCR was run with 60 Vbeta primers and 13 Jbeta primers. Method: immunoSEQ multiplex PCR; TCRdb's copy keeps in-frame clones and lacks some. The sample lists tens of thousands of clones, about 73% occurring once. What was sequenced was PBMCs. The receptors were sampled from a woman between 35 and 50 years old in good health and CMV-seropositive.

The gene calls are TRBV27 and TRBJ1-5; tentatively, D is TRBD1 (5 bases). The CDR3 consists of 12 residues. The germline CDR1 and CDR2 sequences are MNHEY and SMNVEV (reference sequence). Trimming pared 10 bases from V and 4 bases from J, leaving 11 bases between. The CDR3: CAIGGDNQPQHF. For the CDR3, the DNA is TGTGCCATCGGGGGGGATAATCAGCCCCAGCATTTT.

V and J are TRBV19 and TRBJ2-3, with 9 nucleotides matching TRBD2. Unmatched junction bases numbered 9, after V lost 7 bases and J lost 4 bases. Germline CDR1 LNHDA, CDR2 SQIVND (reference sequence). The CDR3 loop spans 15 amino acids. CDR3 protein: CASTPSLAGSDTQYF. The CDR3 DNA is TGTGCCAGTACCCCATCCCTAGCGGGGTCAGATACGCAGTATTTT.

The gene calls are TRBV2 and TRBJ1-2; 9 nucleotides align to TRBD1. This CDR3 is built from 15 residues. V shed 2 bases, J shed 3 bases, and the junction held 4 bases outside the gene matches. From germline, CDR1 is SNHLY and CDR2 FYNNEI. The CDR3 coding sequence is TGTGCCAGCAGTGAAATTCGGACAGGGGACTATGGCTACACCTTC. Protein: CASSEIRTGDYGYTF.

The chain links TRBV9 to TRBJ2-2; 7 bases are a match to TRBD2. V shed 0 bases and J 4 bases; nucleotides not matched to a gene: 6. The CDR3 covers 16 residues. Germline-derived CDR1 and CDR2 are SGDLS and YYNGEE. The CDR3 here is CASSVGLGGSTGELFF. CDR3 in DNA: TGTGCCAGCAGCGTAGGTTTGGGGGGGTCCACCGGGGAGCTGTTTTTT.

CDR3 nucleotides: TGCGCCAGCAGCCAAGTACCGGACAGCCAATCTGGGGCCAACGTCCTGACTTTC. It specifies CASSQVPDSQSGANVLTF. The chain links TRBV4-3 to TRBJ2-6, with D possibly matching TRBD1 (6 bases). The germline gives CDR1 LGHNA, CDR2 YSLEER. This CDR3 spans 18 amino acids. Trimming removed 1 base at V and 1 base at J, with 14 bases between.

This clone appeared once. The rearrangement joins TRBV13 to TRBJ1-6; 7 bases match TRBD1. J was trimmed by 4 bases and V by 6 bases; bases with no gene match: 3. CDR1 is PRHDT, CDR2 FYEKMQ, per germline (reference sequence). This CDR3 is 14 amino acids long. CDR3: CASRQGVYNSPLHF. DNA for the CDR3: TGTGCCAGCAGGCAGGGGGTGTATAATTCACCCCTCCACTTT.

The chain recombines TRBV11-3 with TRBJ2-1; 10 nucleotides line up with TRBD2. Looked up from germline, CDR1 is SGHNT and CDR2 is YENEEA. The ends lost 3 bases at V and 12 bases at J; junction bases unmatched: 5. The length of the CDR3 is 13 residues. CDR3 loop: CASSFGTSGTQFF. The CDR3 DNA reads as TGTGCCAGCAGCTTCGGAACTAGCGGGACGCAGTTCTTC.

V is TRBV6-5 and J is TRBJ2-1, with 11 bases matching TRBD2. Trimming at V came to 2 bases and at J to 6 bases, leaving 3 bases not matched to a gene. The CDR3 extends over 15 amino acids. CDR1 is MNHEY, CDR2 SVGAGI, per germline. The CDR3 nucleotides read TGTGCCAGCAGTTACCCCCTAGCGGGAGGCAATGAGCAGTTCTTC. It is translated as CASSYPLAGGNEQFF.

V usage is TRBV12-5 and J usage is TRBJ1-5, with D perhaps matching TRBD1 (6 bases). The germline V and J ends were trimmed by 1 base and 1 base, with 8 bases remaining between them. Per the germline V gene, CDR1 is LGHNT and CDR2 is FRNRAP. The CDR3 has 15 residues. The CDR3 reads CASGLGGRSNQPQHF. The CDR3 coding sequence is TGTGCTAGTGGTTTGGGGGGGCGGAGCAATCAGCCCCAGCATTTT.

V and J are TRBV28 and TRBJ1-5, with TRBD1 as a possible D gene (5 bases). The CDR3 length is 16 residues. Germline assignment: CDR1 MDHEN and CDR2 SYDVKM. V was trimmed by 6 bases and J by 0 bases, leaving 15 bases between them. In nucleotides, the CDR3 is TGTGCCAGCAGCCAGAATCGGGGGGATAGCAATCAGCCCCAGCATTTT. Translation gives CASSQNRGDSNQPQHF.

The chain joins TRBV6-4 to TRBJ2-3, with unresolved D. Germline V lookup: CDR1 MRHNA, CDR2 SNTAGT. This CDR3 comprises 14 residues. V was clipped by 10 bases and J by 0 bases, with 14 bases between them. The CDR3 sequence: CANKLGESTDTQYF. The CDR3 DNA reads TGTGCCAACAAATTGGGCGAAAGCACAGATACGCAGTATTTT.

The chain recombines TRBV4-2 with TRBJ1-1; 7 positions match TRBD1. The CDR3 totals 13 residues. With V trimmed by 6 bases and J by 11 bases, 12 bases remained unmatched. Germline CDR1 and CDR2: LGHNA and YNFKEQ. CDR3 sequence reads: CASSPDRAGWAFF. CDR3 in DNA: TGTGCCAGCAGTCCAGACAGGGCCGGTTGGGCTTTCTTT.

This clone has only one observation. CDR3 sequence: CSVGEGGLSNQPQHF. CDR3 DNA sequence: TGCAGCGTTGGGGAGGGGGGGCTGAGCAATCAGCCCCAGCATTTT. V usage is TRBV29-1 and J usage is TRBJ1-5; D may be TRBD1 (6 bases). Germline loops: CDR1 SQVTM, CDR2 ANQGSEA. V lost 4 bases and J lost 1, with 14 bases in between. The CDR3 length is 15 residues.

The gene calls are TRBV28 and TRBJ1-4; D not resolved. Germline values: CDR1 MDHEN, CDR2 SYDVKM. The length of the CDR3 is 14 residues. With 6 bases removed from V and 7 bases from J, the gap between germline ends came to 15 bases. The CDR3 coding sequence is TGTGCCAGCAGCGATAGGAAGCGTAGTGAAAAACTGTTTTTT. It codes for CASSDRKRSEKLFF.

V gene TRBV10-3 combines with J gene TRBJ2-2, with 8 nucleotides matching TRBD2. The junction had 9 bases not matched to a gene; V was cut back by 5 bases and J by 7 bases. Germline V gene data show CDR1 as ENHRY and CDR2 as SYGVKD. The length of the CDR3 is 15 residues. The CDR3 region has the DNA TGTGCCATCAGTAAACCGGGACTAGGTCTCGGGGAGCTGTTTTTT. The encoded protein is CAISKPGLGLGELFF.

The chain links TRBV6-5 to TRBJ2-2; no firm D call. Trimming pared 0 bases from V and 7 bases from J, leaving 9 bases between. CDR3 length equals 14 residues. Germline V gene sequence: CDR1 MNHEY, CDR2 SVGAGI. The CDR3 region is CASSYSFPGGELFF. The CDR3 coding sequence is TGTGCCAGCAGTTACTCTTTTCCGGGCGGGGAGCTGTTTTTT.

V usage is TRBV5-1 and J usage is TRBJ2-7; D is perhaps TRBD1 (7 bases). There are 14 residues in the CDR3. Germline assignment: CDR1 SGHRS and CDR2 YFSETQ. V lost 3 bases to trimming and J lost 3 bases, with 13 bases between them. The CDR3 here is CASSSRQGLYEQYF. The CDR3, as DNA: TGCGCCAGCAGCTCGCGACAGGGACTCTACGAGCAGTACTTC. The whole variable domain, filled in from reference TRBV5-1 and TRBJ2-7, reads KAGVTQTPRYLIKTRGQQVTLSCSPISGHRSVSWYQQTPGQGLQFLFEYFSETQRNKGNFPGRFSGRQFSNSRSEMNVSTLELGDSALYLCASSSRQGLYEQYFGPGTRLTVT.

V usage is TRBV7-9 and J usage is TRBJ2-1; the D is unclear. The germline V gene encodes CDR1 SEHNR and CDR2 FQNEAQ (reference sequence). The CDR3 is 13 residues long. V dropped 4 bases and J dropped 8 bases, with 12 bases sitting between them. This CDR3 reads CASSSRLSHEQFF. The CDR3 DNA is TGTGCCAGCAGCTCCCGTCTCTCTCATGAGCAGTTCTTC. The whole variable domain, filled in from reference TRBV7-9 and TRBJ2-1, reads DTGVSQNPRHKITKRGQNVTFRCDPISEHNRLYWYRQTLGQGPEFLTYFQNEAQLEKSRLLSDRFSAERPKGSFSTLEIQRTEQGDSAMYLCASSSRLSHEQFFGPGTRLTVL.

This chain connects TRBV7-2 to TRBJ2-3; the match to TRBD2 covers 9 bases. V shed 4 bases, J shed 7 bases, and the junction held 15 bases outside the gene matches. Looked up from germline, CDR1 is SGHTA and CDR2 is FQGNSA. The CDR3 has 17 residues. The CDR3 DNA follows: TGTGCCAGCAGCTCTAGGCGCGTAGCGGGAGCGTTGAATACGCAGTATTTT. This codes for CASSSRRVAGALNTQYF.

V gene TRBV7-9 combines with J gene TRBJ2-1; possibly TRBD2 for D (6 bases). This CDR3 is built from 15 residues. Germline V gene data show CDR1 as SEHNR and CDR2 as FQNEAQ (reference sequence). V shed 5 bases and J shed 4 bases, with 15 bases lying between them. Here the CDR3 DNA reads TGTGCCAGCAGCGAGGCGGGACGGATGTACAATGAGCAGTTCTTC. Amino acids: CASSEAGRMYNEQFF. Full variable domain (rest looked up from reference TRBV7-9 and TRBJ2-1): DTGVSQNPRHKITKRGQNVTFRCDPISEHNRLYWYRQTLGQGPEFLTYFQNEAQLEKSRLLSDRFSAERPKGSFSTLEIQRTEQGDSAMYLCASSEAGRMYNEQFFGPGTRLTVL.

This clone showed up just once. The chain employs TRBV5-1 and TRBJ2-2; D might be TRBD1 (6 bases). The CDR3 consists of 14 residues. The V gene lost 3 bases and the J gene lost 1 base, with 7 bases spanning the gap. The germline CDR1 and CDR2 sequences are SGHRS and YFSETQ. CDR3 region: CASSSGQNTGELFF. CDR3 nucleotides: TGCGCCAGCAGCTCGGGACAGAACACCGGGGAGCTGTTTTTT.